This entry concerns a single T cell receptor beta chain. Its matching antigen is unknown. Only in-frame clones appear in the TCRdb table, and some are missing; sequencing was by immunoSEQ multiplex PCR. The sample includes about 150,000 clones, less than 90% seen only once; the top ten take 2.5% to 4%. The source of the sample is a study of T cell responses to AZD1222 COVID-19 vaccine. Study-wide results and limits: Breadth and depth of Spike-specific TCRs rose after two AZD1222 doses. Only a handful of people who got AZD1222 tested seropositive at baseline. Nearly half of spike-specific TCRs reportedly target variant regions that are unmutated in the B.1.351 and B.1.1.7 variants. Most donors were white British, females outnumbered males, and clonal diversity was possibly underestimated.

V was trimmed by 2 bases and J by 8 bases, leaving 19 bases between them. Germline assignment: CDR1 MNHEY and CDR2 SVGEGT. The CDR3 is 16 residues long. The material sequenced was peripheral blood, taken on day 0 of AZD1222 vaccination. The TCR comes from an adult in good health. V is TRBV6-2 or TRBV6-3 and J is TRBJ2-1; possibly TRBD1 for D (5 bases). The CDR3 nucleotides read TGTGCCAGCAGTTACGTCGGCAGGGCAAAAAGGGATGAGCAGTTCTTC. Protein product: CASSYVGRAKRDEQFF.